The clone carrying this T cell receptor (beta chain) turned up a few times. Its matching antigen is unknown. The sample comes from a study of response to subunit inactivated influenza vaccine. TCRdb processed the RT-PCR reads anew with MiXCR; each CDR3 protein has one entry. The sample includes over 750,000 distinct CDR3 sequences, about 20% seen only once; the top ten take about a tenth. Germline CDR1 MNHEY, CDR2 SVGAGI. The CDR3 spans 14 residues. Between the trimmed V and J ends, which lost 7 bases and 9 bases, there was a span of 19 bases. Study-wide findings and caveats: A suggestion made by the authors is that each seasonal influenza vaccination recruits few new T cells.

The sequence derives from a man in his forties or fifties who received an inactivated influenza vaccine. The rearrangement uses TRBV6-5 and TRBJ2-4; possibly TRBD2 for D (5 bases). The sample here was PBMCs from blood, taken 5 days after vaccination. This chain's CDR3 is CASILPGNRAIQYF. As DNA, the CDR3 is TGTGCCAGCATTTTACCGGGAAATCGCGCCATTCAGTACTTC.